The entry that follows covers one T cell receptor (beta chain) sequence. No antigen is known for it. Base quality data are lacking; no much larger clone is found one base away. Library construction relied on the immunoSEQ multiplex PCR assay. Held by TCRdb, this immuneACCESS table contains in-frame sequences only and omits some clones. Under half of the omission traces to an unresolved V gene where checked; the cause of the rest is unknown. The sample records tens of thousands of clones, just over 90% of which are singletons. Of the sample, roughly 2.1% falls within the top ten clones. These data come from a study of T cell changes during pregnancy in multiple sclerosis (dated by TCRdb to between 2019 and 2020). As for the study more broadly: The study looked at changes in the T cell repertoire across pregnancy in women with multiple sclerosis.

The CDR3, from cysteine to phenylalanine, totals 15 residues. Of all the DNA, just the CDR3 is kept, 45 bases in frame from base 1. In the germline V gene, CDR1 corresponds to SGDLS and CDR2 to YYNGEE. Deletion took 0 bases off V and 1 base off J, with a span of 10 bases between the germline ends. The sequencing used peripheral blood, collected in the first trimester of pregnancy. The receptor was isolated from a female donor in good health, enrolled as a control in a pregnancy study. The V and J genes are TRBV9 and TRBJ1-1, and possibly TRBD1, on 6 matching bases. Here the CDR3 is given as CASSVGVRGNTEAFF. The DNA sequence is given as TGTGCCAGCAGCGTAGGGGTCAGGGGGAACACTGAAGCTTTCTTT.